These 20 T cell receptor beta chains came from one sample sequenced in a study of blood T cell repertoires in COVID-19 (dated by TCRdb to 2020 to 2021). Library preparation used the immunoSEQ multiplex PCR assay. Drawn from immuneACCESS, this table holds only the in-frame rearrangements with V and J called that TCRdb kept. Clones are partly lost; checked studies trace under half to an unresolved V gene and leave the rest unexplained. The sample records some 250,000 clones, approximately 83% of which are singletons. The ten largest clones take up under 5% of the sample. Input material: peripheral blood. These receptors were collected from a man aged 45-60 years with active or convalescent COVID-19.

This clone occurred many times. The CDR3 protein is CSVARQGSRGYTF. The CDR3 region has the DNA TGCAGCGTTGCCCGACAGGGTAGTCGGGGCTACACCTTC. This chain uses TRBV29-1 with TRBJ1-2; 7 bases fit TRBD1. The V gene's germline CDR1 is SQVTM and CDR2 ANQGSEA. This CDR3 spans 13 amino acids. J lost 8 bases, V lost 4 bases, and 10 bases had no gene match. Based on the CDR3 plus reference TRBV29-1 and TRBJ1-2, the full variable domain is SAVISQKPSRDICQRGTSLTIQCQVDSQVTMMFWYRQQPGQSLTLIATANQGSEATYESGFVIDKFPISRPNLTFSTLTVSNMSPEDSSIYLCSVARQGSRGYTFGSGTRLTVV.

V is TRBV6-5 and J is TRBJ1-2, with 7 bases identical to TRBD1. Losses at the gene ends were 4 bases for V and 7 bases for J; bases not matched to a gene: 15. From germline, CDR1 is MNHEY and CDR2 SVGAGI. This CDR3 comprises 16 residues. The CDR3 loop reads CASSSLPSWTGLGYTF. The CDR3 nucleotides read TGTGCCAGCAGTTCCCTGCCCTCCTGGACAGGCCTTGGCTACACCTTC.

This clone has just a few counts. The CDR3 sequence: CASTRQGAMNTEAFF. CDR3 sequence (DNA): TGTGCCAGTACCAGGCAGGGGGCTATGAACACTGAAGCTTTCTTT. The V and J genes are TRBV19 and TRBJ1-1; 8 nucleotides align to TRBD1. V shed 7 bases, J shed 0 bases, and the junction held 7 bases outside the gene matches. The CDR3 sequence is 15 residues long. Germline CDR1 is LNHDA and CDR2 is SQIVND (reference sequence).

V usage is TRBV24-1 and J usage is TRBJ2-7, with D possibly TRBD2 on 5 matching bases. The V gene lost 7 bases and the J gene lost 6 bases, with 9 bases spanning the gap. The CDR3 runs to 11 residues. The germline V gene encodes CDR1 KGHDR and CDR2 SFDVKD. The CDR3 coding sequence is TGTGCCACCAGCCGGGGATCCGAGCAGTACTTC. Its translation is CATSRGSEQYF.

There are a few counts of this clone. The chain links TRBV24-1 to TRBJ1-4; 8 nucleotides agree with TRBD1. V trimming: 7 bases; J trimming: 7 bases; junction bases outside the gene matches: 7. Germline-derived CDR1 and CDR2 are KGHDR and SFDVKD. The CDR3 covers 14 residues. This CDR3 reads CATSKGQGSEKLFF. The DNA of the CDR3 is TGTGCCACCAGCAAAGGACAGGGAAGTGAAAAACTGTTTTTT.

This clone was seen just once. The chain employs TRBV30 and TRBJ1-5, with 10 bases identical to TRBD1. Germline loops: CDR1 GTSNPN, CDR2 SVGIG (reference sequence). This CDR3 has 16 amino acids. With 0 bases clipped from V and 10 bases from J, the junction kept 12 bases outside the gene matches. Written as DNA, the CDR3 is TGTGCCTGGAGTGTCGGGACAGGGGCCCATTCGTATCCCCAGCATTTT. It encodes CAWSVGTGAHSYPQHF.

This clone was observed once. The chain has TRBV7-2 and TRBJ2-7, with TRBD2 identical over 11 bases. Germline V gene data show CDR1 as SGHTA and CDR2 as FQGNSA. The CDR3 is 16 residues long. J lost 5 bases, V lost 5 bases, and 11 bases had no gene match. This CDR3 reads CASSQGLAGGLDEQYF. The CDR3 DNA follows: TGTGCCAGCAGCCAAGGGCTAGCGGGGGGCCTAGACGAGCAGTACTTC. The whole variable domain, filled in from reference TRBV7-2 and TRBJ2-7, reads GAGVSQSPSNKVTEKGKDVELRCDPISGHTALYWYRQSLGQGLEFLIYFQGNSAPDKSGLPSDRFSAERTGGSVSTLTIQRTQQEDSAVYLCASSQGLAGGLDEQYFGPGTRLTVT.

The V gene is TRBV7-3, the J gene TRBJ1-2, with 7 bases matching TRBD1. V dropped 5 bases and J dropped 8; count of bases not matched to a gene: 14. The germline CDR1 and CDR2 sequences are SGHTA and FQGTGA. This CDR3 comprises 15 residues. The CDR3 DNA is TGTGCCAGCAGCCCATGGGGTGGGACAGACTTCGGCTACACCTTC. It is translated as CASSPWGGTDFGYTF.

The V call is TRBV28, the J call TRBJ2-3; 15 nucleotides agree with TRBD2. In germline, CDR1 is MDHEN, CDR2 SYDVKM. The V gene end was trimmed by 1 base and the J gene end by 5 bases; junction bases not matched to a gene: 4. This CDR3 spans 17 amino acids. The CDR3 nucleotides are TGTGCCAGCAGTTTATCTGGGACTAGCGGGGGGCTAGATACGCAGTATTTT. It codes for CASSLSGTSGGLDTQYF.

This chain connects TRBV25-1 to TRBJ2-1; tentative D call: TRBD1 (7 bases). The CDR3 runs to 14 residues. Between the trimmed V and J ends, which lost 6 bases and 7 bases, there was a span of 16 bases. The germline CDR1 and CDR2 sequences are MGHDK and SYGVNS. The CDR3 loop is CASREGGQRNEQFF. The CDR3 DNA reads TGTGCCAGCAGGGAGGGGGGACAGCGAAATGAGCAGTTCTTC.

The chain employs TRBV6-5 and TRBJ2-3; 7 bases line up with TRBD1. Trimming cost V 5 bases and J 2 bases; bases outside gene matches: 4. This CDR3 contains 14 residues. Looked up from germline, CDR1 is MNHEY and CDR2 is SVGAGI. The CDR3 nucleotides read TGTGCCAGCAGTCCGGGACAGCACACAGATACGCAGTATTTT. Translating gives CASSPGQHTDTQYF.

CDR3 bases: TGTGCCAGCAGGGGGACTGCTAATGAGCAGTTCTTC. Translated: CASRGTANEQFF. V is TRBV2 and J is TRBJ2-1; perhaps TRBD2 as D (6 bases). The V end was cut by 6 bases, the J end by 7 bases, with 10 bases between. Germline CDR1 SNHLY, CDR2 FYNNEI. The CDR3 loop spans 12 amino acids.

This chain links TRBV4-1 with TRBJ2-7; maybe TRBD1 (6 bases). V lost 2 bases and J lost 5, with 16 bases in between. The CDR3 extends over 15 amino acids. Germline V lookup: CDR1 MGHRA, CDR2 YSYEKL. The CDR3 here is CASSQNLGQPHEQYF. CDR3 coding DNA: TGCGCCAGCAGCCAAAATCTAGGACAGCCCCACGAGCAGTACTTC.

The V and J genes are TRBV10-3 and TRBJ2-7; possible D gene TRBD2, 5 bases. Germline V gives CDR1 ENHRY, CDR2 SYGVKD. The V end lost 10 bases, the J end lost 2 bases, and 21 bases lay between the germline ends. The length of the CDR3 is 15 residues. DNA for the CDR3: TGTGCCACCCGCCCCGGGCCGGGGATTCCCTACGAGCAGTACTTC. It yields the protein CATRPGPGIPYEQYF.

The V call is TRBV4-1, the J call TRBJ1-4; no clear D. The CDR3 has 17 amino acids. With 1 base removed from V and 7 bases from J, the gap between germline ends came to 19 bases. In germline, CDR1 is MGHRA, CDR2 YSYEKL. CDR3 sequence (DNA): TGCGCCAGCAGCCAAGGATTTTTAGGAGGGCCGGGTGAAAAACTGTTTTTT. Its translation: CASSQGFLGGPGEKLFF.

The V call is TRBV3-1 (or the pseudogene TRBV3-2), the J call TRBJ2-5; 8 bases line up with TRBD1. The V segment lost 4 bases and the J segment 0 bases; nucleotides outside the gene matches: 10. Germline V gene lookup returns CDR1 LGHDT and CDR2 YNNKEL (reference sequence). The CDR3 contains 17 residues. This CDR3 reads CASSPPGQANYQETQYF. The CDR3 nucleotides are TGTGCCAGCAGCCCTCCGGGACAGGCGAACTACCAAGAGACCCAGTACTTC.

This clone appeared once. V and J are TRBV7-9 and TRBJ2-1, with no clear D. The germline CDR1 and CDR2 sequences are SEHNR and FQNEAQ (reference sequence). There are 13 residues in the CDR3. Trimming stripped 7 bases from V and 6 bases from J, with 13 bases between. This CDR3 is CASIPDILNEQFF. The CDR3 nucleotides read TGTGCCAGCATTCCCGACATTCTCAATGAGCAGTTCTTC.

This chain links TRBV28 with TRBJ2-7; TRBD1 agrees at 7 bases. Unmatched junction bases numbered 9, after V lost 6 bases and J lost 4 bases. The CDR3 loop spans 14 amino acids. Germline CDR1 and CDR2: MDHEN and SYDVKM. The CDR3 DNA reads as TGTGCCAGCAGCATTACAGGGGCAGGATACGAGCAGTACTTC. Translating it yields CASSITGAGYEQYF.

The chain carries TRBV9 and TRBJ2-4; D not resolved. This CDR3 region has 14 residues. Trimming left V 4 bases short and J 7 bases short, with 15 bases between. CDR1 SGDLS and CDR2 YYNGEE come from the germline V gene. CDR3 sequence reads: CASSPLEYLNIQYF. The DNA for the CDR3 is TGTGCCAGCAGCCCCCTAGAGTATTTGAACATTCAGTACTTC.

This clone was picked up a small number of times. In DNA, the CDR3 is TGCGCCAGCAGCTTCGGTACAGGCATTTATGGCTACACCTTC. Amino acids: CASSFGTGIYGYTF. The chain links TRBV5-1 to TRBJ1-2, with D possibly matching TRBD1 (5 bases). With 2 bases removed from V and 5 bases from J, the gap between germline ends came to 13 bases. Germline loops: CDR1 SGHRS, CDR2 YFSETQ. This CDR3 region has 14 residues.